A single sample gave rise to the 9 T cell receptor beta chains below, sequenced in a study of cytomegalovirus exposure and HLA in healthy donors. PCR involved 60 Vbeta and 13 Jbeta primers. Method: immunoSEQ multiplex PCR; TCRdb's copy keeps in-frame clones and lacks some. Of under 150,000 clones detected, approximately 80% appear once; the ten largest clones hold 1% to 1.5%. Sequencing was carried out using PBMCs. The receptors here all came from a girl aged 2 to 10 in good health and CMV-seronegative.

CDR3: CASRYGTEAFF. The CDR3 DNA follows: TGCGCCAGCAGGTACGGCACTGAAGCTTTCTTT. The rearrangement links TRBV5-1 to TRBJ1-1; D is ambiguous. V lost 5 bases and J 4 bases, leaving 6 bases between the germline ends. The CDR3 contains 11 residues. Per the germline V gene, CDR1 is SGHRS and CDR2 is YFSETQ.

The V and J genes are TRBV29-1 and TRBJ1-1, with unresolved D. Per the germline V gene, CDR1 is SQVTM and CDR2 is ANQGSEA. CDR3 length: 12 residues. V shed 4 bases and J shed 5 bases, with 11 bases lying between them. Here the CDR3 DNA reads TGCAGCGTTGTAAAAGGAGGAACTGAAGCTTTCTTT. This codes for CSVVKGGTEAFF.

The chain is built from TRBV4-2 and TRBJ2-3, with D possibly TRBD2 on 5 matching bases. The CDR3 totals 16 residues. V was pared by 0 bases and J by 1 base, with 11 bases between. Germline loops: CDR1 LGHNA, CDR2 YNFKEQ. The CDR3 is CASSQERGMGTDTQYF. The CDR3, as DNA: TGTGCCAGCAGCCAAGAAAGAGGGATGGGCACAGATACGCAGTATTTT.

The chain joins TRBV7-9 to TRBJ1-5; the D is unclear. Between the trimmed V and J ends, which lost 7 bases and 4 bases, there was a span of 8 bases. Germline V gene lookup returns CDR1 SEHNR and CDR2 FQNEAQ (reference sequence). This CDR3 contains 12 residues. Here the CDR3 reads CASNDGNQPQHF. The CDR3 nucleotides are TGTGCCAGCAACGACGGGAATCAGCCCCAGCATTTT.

CDR3 in amino acids: CASGSRASTDTQYF. The CDR3 DNA is TGTGCCAGCGGGTCGAGGGCTAGCACAGATACGCAGTATTTT. The rearrangement uses TRBV14 and TRBJ2-3; a weak D match, TRBD2 (5 bases). This CDR3 contains 14 residues. CDR1 is SGHDN, CDR2 FVKESK, per germline. The V gene lost 8 bases and the J gene lost 0 bases, with 12 bases spanning the gap.

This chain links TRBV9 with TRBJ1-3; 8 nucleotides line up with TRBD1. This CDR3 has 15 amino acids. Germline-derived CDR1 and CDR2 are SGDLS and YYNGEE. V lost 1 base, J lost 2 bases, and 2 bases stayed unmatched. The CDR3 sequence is CASSVTGGAGNTIYF. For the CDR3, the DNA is TGTGCCAGCAGCGTAACAGGGGGAGCTGGAAACACCATATATTTT.

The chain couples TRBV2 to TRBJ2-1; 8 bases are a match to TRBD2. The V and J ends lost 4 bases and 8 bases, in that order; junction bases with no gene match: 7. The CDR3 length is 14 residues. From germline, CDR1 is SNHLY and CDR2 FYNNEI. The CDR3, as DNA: TGTGCCAGCAGTGTACCGTCTAGCGGGTATGAGCAGTTCTTC. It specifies CASSVPSSGYEQFF.

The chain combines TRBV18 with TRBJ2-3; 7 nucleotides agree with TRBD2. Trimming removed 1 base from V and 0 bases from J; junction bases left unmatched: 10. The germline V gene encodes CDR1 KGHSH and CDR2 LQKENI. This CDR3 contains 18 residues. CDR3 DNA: TGTGCCAGCTCACCACTGCGGGGGAGGACACCTAGCACAGATACGCAGTATTTT. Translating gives CASSPLRGRTPSTDTQYF.

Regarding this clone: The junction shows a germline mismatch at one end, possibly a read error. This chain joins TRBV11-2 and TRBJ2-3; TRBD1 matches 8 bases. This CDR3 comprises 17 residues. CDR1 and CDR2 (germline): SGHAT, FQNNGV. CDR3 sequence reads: CASSLEYRGTSTDTQYF. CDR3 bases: TGTGCCAGCAGCCTAGAATACAGGGGGACTAGCACAGATACGCAGTATTTT.